This T cell receptor beta chain is drawn from a study of shared clonotypes between healthy human individuals. Study outcomes and limitations: Sampling involved blood alone; tissue repertoires likely differ. Clonotype sharing among donors was expected to depend on sequencing depth.

To note about this clone: Its matching antigen is unknown. Other DNA variants within this sample encode the same CDR3.

The V segment lost 2 bases and the J segment 0 bases; nucleotides outside the gene matches: 0. Germline V gives CDR1 SGHRS, CDR2 YFSETQ. The CDR3 sequence is 15 residues long. The sequencing of unsorted PBMC DNA took place on ten immunoSEQ deep assay plates. Some clones are missing from TCRdb's copy, which holds only in-frame ones; the method was immunoSEQ multiplex PCR. The sample includes 400,000 to 600,000 clones, roughly 80% of them seen just once. The sequencing input was PBMCs. The receptor's source is a woman in her forties in good health. Some clones in this sample may be carry-over from other donors' samples. J is TRBJ2-1 and V is TRBV5-1; 9 bases agree with TRBD1. CDR3 bases: TGCGCCAGCAGCTTACAGGGGGCCTCCTACAATGAGCAGTTCTTC. This gives the protein CASSLQGASYNEQFF.